A single sample is the source of the 7 T cell receptor beta chains below, sequenced in a study of shared clonotypes between healthy human individuals. Naive CD8 cells were CD45RO-negative, positively selected for CCR7, excluding terminally differentiated effector memory CD45RA+ cells. Sequenced by immunoSEQ multiplex PCR; TCRdb stores in-frame clones only, minus some. The sample holds around 1,900,000 clones, around 93% seen once. The specimen was naive CD8+ T cells from PBMCs. Every receptor here comes from a man aged 18 to 30 in good health. Some clones in this sample may be carry-over from other donors' samples.

The chain links TRBV10-3 to TRBJ1-1; D remains ambiguous. Germline CDR1 and CDR2: ENHRY and SYGVKD. The CDR3 loop spans 14 amino acids. Trimming shortened V by 2 bases and J by 4 bases, and 11 bases separated the two germline ends. CDR3 coding DNA: TGTGCCATCAGTGAGCCGGGTGGAGGCACTGAAGCTTTCTTT. This translates into CAISEPGGGTEAFF.

The chain employs TRBV7-2 and TRBJ1-5, with D maybe TRBD1 (6 bases). V dropped 4 bases and J dropped 7 bases, with 20 bases sitting between them. CDR1 is SGHTA and CDR2 is FQGNSA in the germline V gene. The CDR3 consists of 16 residues. DNA for the CDR3: TGTGCCAGCAGCTCCGAGGGGGGGGCTAAAGGACAGCCCCAGCATTTT. Its protein is CASSSEGGAKGQPQHF.

The V gene is TRBV27, the J gene TRBJ2-7; no definite D call. V was shortened by 3 bases and J by 5 bases, with 5 bases between the two germline ends. The CDR3 covers 11 residues. Germline V gene sequence: CDR1 MNHEY, CDR2 SMNVEV (reference sequence). CDR3 region: CASSFDDEQYF. In DNA form, the CDR3 reads TGTGCCAGCAGTTTTGATGACGAGCAGTACTTC.

The chain couples TRBV7-9 to TRBJ2-7; no clear D gene. The CDR3 consists of 13 residues. Germline CDR1 and CDR2: SEHNR and FQNEAQ (reference sequence). V shed 4 bases and J shed 3 bases, with 10 bases lying between them. The CDR3 nucleotides read TGTGCCAGCAGCTACGGTGGCAGCTACGAGCAGTACTTC. This codes for CASSYGGSYEQYF.

The J gene is TRBJ1-1, the V gene TRBV6-5; D is possibly TRBD1 (6 bases). The CDR3 has 11 residues. V was cut by 9 bases and J by 6 bases, with 11 bases left in between. From germline, CDR1 is MNHEY and CDR2 SVGAGI. Here the CDR3 DNA reads TGTGCCAGTAGTACAGGGCCTGAAGCTTTCTTT. Its translation is CASSTGPEAFF.

This clone was seen once. The chain joins TRBV10-3 to TRBJ1-2; D gene ambiguous. CDR1 and CDR2 (germline): ENHRY, SYGVKD. This CDR3 is 15 amino acids long. With 6 bases removed from V and 2 bases from J, the gap between germline ends came to 16 bases. The DNA of the CDR3 is TGTGCCATCAGAGGATTAATCGGGAGCAACTATGGCTACACCTTC. It translates to CAIRGLIGSNYGYTF.

The chain links TRBV10-2 to TRBJ1-6, with TRBD1 matching 8 bases. Germline CDR1 reads WSHSY; CDR2 reads SAAADI. This CDR3 contains 12 residues. J was trimmed by 11 bases and V by 6 bases; bases with no gene match: 3. The CDR3 spells CASSPGQAPLHF. DNA for the CDR3: TGCGCCAGCAGCCCGGGACAGGCACCCCTCCACTTT.